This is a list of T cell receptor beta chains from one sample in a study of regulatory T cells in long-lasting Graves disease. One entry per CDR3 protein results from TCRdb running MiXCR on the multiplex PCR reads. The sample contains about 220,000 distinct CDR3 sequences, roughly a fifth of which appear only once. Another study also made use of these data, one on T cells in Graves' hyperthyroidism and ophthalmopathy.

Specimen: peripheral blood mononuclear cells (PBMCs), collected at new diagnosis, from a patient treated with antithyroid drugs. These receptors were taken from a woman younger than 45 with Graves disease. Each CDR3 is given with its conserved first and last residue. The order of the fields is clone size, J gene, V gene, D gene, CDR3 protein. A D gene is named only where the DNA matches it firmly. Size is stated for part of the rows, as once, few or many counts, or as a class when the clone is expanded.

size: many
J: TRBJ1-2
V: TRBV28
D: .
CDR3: CASSTGFYYGYTF

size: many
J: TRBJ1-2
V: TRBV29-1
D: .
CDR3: CSVSLQSSNYGYTF

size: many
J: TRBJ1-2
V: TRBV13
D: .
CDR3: CASSLATDGYGYTF

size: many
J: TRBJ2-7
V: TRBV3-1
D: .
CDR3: CASSQNAGYEQYF

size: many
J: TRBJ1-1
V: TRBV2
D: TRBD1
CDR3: CASSQSTGANTEAFF

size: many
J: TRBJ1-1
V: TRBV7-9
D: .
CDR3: CASSFQFGPEAFF

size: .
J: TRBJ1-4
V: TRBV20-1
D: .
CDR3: CSAPLVGQNEKLFF

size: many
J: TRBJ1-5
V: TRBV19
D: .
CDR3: CASMGRAQPQHF

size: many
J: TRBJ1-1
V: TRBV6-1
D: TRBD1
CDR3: CASRATGGRNTEAFF

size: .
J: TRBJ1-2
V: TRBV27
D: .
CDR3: CASSLAGDGGYTF

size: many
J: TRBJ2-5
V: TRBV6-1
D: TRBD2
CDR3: CASSEAPGAGRWETQYF